This is a list of T cell receptor beta chains from one sample in a study of shared T cell receptors in the human thymus. Sequencing used immunoSEQ multiplex PCR; TCRdb keeps in-frame clones, though not all of them. The sample holds about 610,000 clones, roughly 90% seen once. The data also belong to a second study, concerning human thymus T cells.

Input material: thymocytes. The receptors stem from a boy under three years old with a congenital heart defect. Both conserved end residues are part of each CDR3. A D gene is named only where the DNA matches it firmly. Only some rows state a clone size, as once, few, many or a class for expanded clones.

V: TRBV14; J: TRBJ2-7; size: -; D: -; DNA: TGTGCCAGCAGCCCGGCGGGGTCCCACGAGCAGTACTTC; CDR3: CASSPAGSHEQYF
V: TRBV15; J: TRBJ2-1; size: -; D: TRBD1; DNA: TGTGCCACCAGCAGAGATCCGGGACAGGCCTACAATGAGCAGTTCTTC; CDR3: CATSRDPGQAYNEQFF
V: TRBV4-2; J: TRBJ2-7; size: -; D: -; DNA: TGTGCCAGCAGCCAACGCGGCCCTGGGCAGGGGGGAGACGAGCAGTACTTC; CDR3: CASSQRGPGQGGDEQYF
V: TRBV9; J: TRBJ2-2; size: -; D: TRBD2; DNA: TGTGCCAGCAGCGTAGGAGGGCGGGAGCGGGACACCGGGGAGCTGTTTTTT; CDR3: CASSVGGRERDTGELFF
V: TRBV5-5; J: TRBJ1-1; size: few; D: -; DNA: TGTGCCAGCAGCTCCCAGGGAGGCACTGAAGCTTTCTTT; CDR3: CASSSQGGTEAFF
V: TRBV20-1; J: TRBJ2-2; size: -; D: -; DNA: TGCAGTGCCTACCTAAACGGGGAGCTGTTTTTT; CDR3: CSAYLNGELFF
V: TRBV27; J: TRBJ1-5; size: -; D: -; DNA: TGTGCCAGCAGTTTCACGGGGGAGGTTGGCAATCAGCCCCAGCATTTT; CDR3: CASSFTGEVGNQPQHF
V: TRBV11-3; J: TRBJ1-3; size: -; D: -; DNA: TGTGCCAGCAGCTTGGCAAACACCATATATTTT; CDR3: CASSLANTIYF
V: TRBV4-3; J: TRBJ2-1; size: -; D: TRBD2; DNA: TGCGCCAGCAGCCCCCTCAGGGCGGGAGTGGTAAGCTCCTACAATGAGCAGTTCTTC; CDR3: CASSPLRAGVVSSYNEQFF
V: TRBV4-2; J: TRBJ2-7; size: -; D: TRBD2; DNA: TGTGCCAGCAGCCAAGATTCCAGCGGGAGCTACGAGCAGTACTTC; CDR3: CASSQDSSGSYEQYF
V: TRBV7-6; J: TRBJ2-3; size: -; D: TRBD2; DNA: TGTGCCAGCAGCGGCCATAGGGGGACTAGCGGGAAGGATACGCAGTATTTT; CDR3: CASSGHRGTSGKDTQYF
V: TRBV4-2; J: TRBJ2-2; size: -; D: -; DNA: TGTGCCAGCAGCCAAGAGGGAGGGGGGATCACCGGGGAGCTGTTTTTT; CDR3: CASSQEGGGITGELFF
V: TRBV11-3; J: TRBJ2-3; size: -; D: -; DNA: TGTGCCAGCACCCAATTCCCGGAGGATACGCAGTATTTT; CDR3: CASTQFPEDTQYF
V: TRBV6-5; J: TRBJ2-3; size: once; D: TRBD2; DNA: TGTGCCAGCAGCCTCCTAGCGGGAGAACATAATACGCAGTATTTT; CDR3: CASSLLAGEHNTQYF
V: TRBV13; J: TRBJ2-7; size: -; D: TRBD1; DNA: TGTGCCAGCAGACCAACGGGACAGGGGGACGAGCAGTACTTC; CDR3: CASRPTGQGDEQYF
V: TRBV19; J: TRBJ2-7; size: few; D: -; DNA: TGTGCCAGTAGGAAGAGGGCCGTCAAATTC; CDR3: CASRKRAVKF
V: TRBV5-1; J: TRBJ1-2; size: -; D: -; DNA: TGCGCCAGCAGCTCGGTTGGGGGCAACGGAATCTATGGCTACCCCTTC; CDR3: CASSSVGGNGIYGYPF
V: TRBV27; J: TRBJ2-1; size: -; D: TRBD2; DNA: TGTGCCAGCAGTCGTGGGACTAGCCGATACAATGAGCAGTTCTTC; CDR3: CASSRGTSRYNEQFF
V: TRBV9; J: TRBJ1-1; size: -; D: -; DNA: TGTGCCAGCAGCGATGGTAGCGTGAACACTGAAGCTTTCTTT; CDR3: CASSDGSVNTEAFF
V: TRBV27; J: TRBJ2-2; size: -; D: TRBD1; DNA: TGTGCCAGCAGTTTCGGACAGGGAGTACACACCGGGGAGCTGTTTTTT; CDR3: CASSFGQGVHTGELFF
V: TRBV2; J: TRBJ2-1; size: -; D: -; DNA: TGTGCCAGCAGTGACTTTCCAGGTCGCTCCTACAATGAGCAGTTCTTC; CDR3: CASSDFPGRSYNEQFF
V: TRBV6-1; J: TRBJ2-7; size: few; D: -; DNA: TGTGCCAGCAAGCTTATAGCGGACCGCTCCTACGAGCAGTACTTC; CDR3: CASKLIADRSYEQYF